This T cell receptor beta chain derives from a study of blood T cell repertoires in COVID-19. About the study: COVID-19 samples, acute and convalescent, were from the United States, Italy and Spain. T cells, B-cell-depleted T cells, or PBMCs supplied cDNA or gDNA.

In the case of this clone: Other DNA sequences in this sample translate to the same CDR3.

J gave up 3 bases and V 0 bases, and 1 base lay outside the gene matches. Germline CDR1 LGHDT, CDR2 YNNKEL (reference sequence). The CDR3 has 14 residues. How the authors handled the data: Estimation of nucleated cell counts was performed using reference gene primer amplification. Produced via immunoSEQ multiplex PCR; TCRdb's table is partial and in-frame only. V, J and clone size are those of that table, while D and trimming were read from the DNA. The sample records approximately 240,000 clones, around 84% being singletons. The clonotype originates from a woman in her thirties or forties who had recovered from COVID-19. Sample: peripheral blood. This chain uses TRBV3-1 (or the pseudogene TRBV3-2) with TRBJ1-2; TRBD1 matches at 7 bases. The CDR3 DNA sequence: TGTGCCAGCAGCCAAGACGACAGGGACTATGGCTACACCTTC. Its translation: CASSQDDRDYGYTF.